The 14 T cell receptor beta chains below were found in one sample sequenced in a study of T-cell memory formation after mild COVID-19 (dated by TCRdb to about 2021). The library was made by 5' RACE. TCRdb shows the sequencer as Illumina NovaSeq 6000. The raw public data were reprocessed by TCRdb itself: fastp quality trimming at Q25, MiXCR clonotype calling, in-frame beta chains only. Rows are combined by CDR3 protein, so each entry shows the most common genes and DNA. In all, the sample holds around 29,000 distinct CDR3 sequences, and about 16% of those were seen once. 1.2% to 1.5% of the sample belongs to the ten largest clones. The sequenced material came from PBMCs or a T cell subset sorted from them (not recorded which). The source of these receptors is an adult who had mild COVID-19 (a few samples of this study predate the infection). The sample titles of this study are shuffled in the database, so cell type and time point are left out.

This clonotype was detected many times. The chain recombines TRBV7-2 with TRBJ2-1; a possible D gene is TRBD1 (6 bases). The V end lost 2 bases, the J end lost 4 bases, and 15 bases lay between the germline ends. Per germline, CDR1 SGHTA and CDR2 FQGNSA. CDR3 length equals 16 residues. The CDR3 DNA reads TGTGCCAGCAGCTTACAGGGGACCCCAGGTTACAATGAGCAGTTCTTC. Protein: CASSLQGTPGYNEQFF.

This clonotype was detected many times. J is TRBJ2-7 and V is TRBV5-1; 10 nucleotides line up with TRBD2. The ends lost 2 bases at V and 5 bases at J; junction bases unmatched: 4. Germline assignment: CDR1 SGHRS and CDR2 YFSETQ. The CDR3 has 14 amino acids. The CDR3 region is CASSLRTSGHEQYF. The CDR3 nucleotides are TGCGCCAGCAGCTTACGGACTAGCGGCCACGAGCAGTACTTC.

At least ten counts were recorded for this clonotype. V usage is TRBV7-3 and J usage is TRBJ2-2; D is uncertain. Deletions cut 4 bases from V and 5 bases from J, with 5 bases between. The germline gives CDR1 SGHTA, CDR2 FQGTGA. This CDR3 contains 12 residues. CDR3 amino acids: CASSSRTGELFF. The CDR3 coding sequence is TGTGCCAGCAGCTCCCGAACCGGGGAGCTGTTTTTT. The full variable domain, with the rest looked up from reference TRBV7-3 and TRBJ2-2, is GAGVSQTPSNKVTEKGKYVELRCDPISGHTALYWYRQSLGQGPEFLIYFQGTGAADDSGLPNDRFFAVRPEGSVSTLKIQRTERGDSAVYLCASSSRTGELFFGEGSRLTVL.

This clonotype appeared many times. The chain recombines TRBV12-3 or TRBV12-4 with TRBJ1-2; TRBD1 matches 7 bases. V trimming: 5 bases; J trimming: 3 bases; junction bases outside the gene matches: 6. The CDR3 consists of 14 residues. The CDR3 is CASSPRGSYYGYTF. For the CDR3, the DNA is TGTGCCAGCAGTCCCAGGGGGAGCTACTATGGCTACACCTTC.

This clonotype is classed as medium-sized. The chain joins TRBV5-1 to TRBJ1-2; 9 positions agree with TRBD1. Germline V gives CDR1 SGHRS, CDR2 YFSETQ. J gave up 4 bases and V 0 bases, and 1 base lay outside the gene matches. CDR3 length: 14 residues. CDR3 nucleotide sequence: TGCGCCAGCAGCTTGGACAGGGGGCTCTATGGCTACACCTTC. This translates into CASSLDRGLYGYTF.

This clonotype was observed a handful of times. V usage is TRBV18 and J usage is TRBJ2-5, with 7 bases fitting TRBD1. The CDR3 is 13 residues long. J lost 2 bases, V lost 5 bases, and 2 bases had no gene match. The germline V gene has CDR1 KGHSH and CDR2 LQKENI. The CDR3 coding sequence is TGTGCCAGCTCAGGGGGACAGCAAGAGACCCAGTACTTC. It translates to CASSGGQQETQYF.

The chain is built from TRBV4-2 and TRBJ2-7; D tentatively reads TRBD1 or TRBD2 (5 bases each). V was clipped by 1 base and J by 2 bases, with 12 bases between them. There are 15 residues in the CDR3. Germline loops: CDR1 LGHNA, CDR2 YNFKEQ. In DNA, the CDR3 is TGTGCCAGCAGCCAAGGATGGGACGTAACCTACGAGCAGTACTTC. Residues: CASSQGWDVTYEQYF.

The J gene is TRBJ2-7, the V gene TRBV20-1; a possible D gene is TRBD2 (5 bases). The CDR3 has 18 residues. Germline loops: CDR1 DFQATT, CDR2 SNEGSKA (reference sequence). V lost 4 bases and J 2 bases, leaving 27 bases between the germline ends. For the CDR3, the DNA is TGCAGTGCTATATCAGCGGCAGTCATTCCATTCTCACCCTACGAGCAGTACTTC. The encoded protein is CSAISAAVIPFSPYEQYF.

This chain uses TRBV30 with TRBJ1-5, with unresolved D. CDR1 and CDR2 (germline): GTSNPN, SVGIG (reference sequence). CDR3 length: 9 amino acids. Trimming pared 4 bases from V and 5 bases from J, leaving 0 bases between. The CDR3, as DNA: TGTGCCTGGAATCAGCCCCAGCATTTT. Amino acids: CAWNQPQHF.

This clonotype has a count of ten or more. The genes are TRBV15 and TRBJ2-1, with D perhaps TRBD2 (7 bases). The ends were cut back, 3 bases at V and 8 bases at J, with 17 bases in the middle. CDR3 length: 15 amino acids. Germline loops: CDR1 LNHNV, CDR2 YYDKDF (reference sequence). The CDR3 DNA is TGTGCCACCAGCAGGCGGGGGCGGAAAGAGGATGAGCAGTTCTTC. As protein: CATSRRGRKEDEQFF.

This clonotype was picked up many times. This sequence joins TRBV20-1 and TRBJ2-1; TRBD2 agrees at 12 bases. The CDR3 has 14 residues. After removal of 3 bases from V and 4 bases from J, the junction contained 1 base not matched to a gene. Germline values: CDR1 DFQATT, CDR2 SNEGSKA (reference sequence). In DNA form, the CDR3 reads TGCAGTGCTAGTGGGACTAGCGGGTACAATGAGCAGTTCTTC. It encodes CSASGTSGYNEQFF.

In its sample, this clonotype was seen a few times. This chain links TRBV5-4 with TRBJ1-5; D uncertain. This CDR3 is built from 15 residues. The germline V and J ends were trimmed by 1 base and 6 bases, with 14 bases remaining between them. CDR1 and CDR2 (germline): SGHNT, YYREEE (reference sequence). Here the CDR3 reads CASSLSGDVAQPQHF. CDR3 nucleotides: TGTGCCAGCAGCTTGTCCGGGGATGTCGCTCAGCCCCAGCATTTT.

This clonotype was seen repeatedly, ten times or more. V usage is TRBV10-3 and J usage is TRBJ2-7, with 8 nucleotides matching TRBD1. CDR1 and CDR2 from the germline V gene are ENHRY and SYGVKD. Trimming removed 5 bases from V and 6 bases from J; junction bases left unmatched: 12. The CDR3 runs 15 residues. The chain's CDR3 is CAISHGTGEEPEQYF. In nucleotides, the CDR3 is TGTGCCATCAGTCACGGGACAGGCGAAGAACCCGAGCAGTACTTC.

In this sample, this clonotype turned up many times. J is TRBJ2-3 and V is TRBV20-1, with D perhaps matching TRBD2 (5 bases). Germline CDR1 is DFQATT and CDR2 is SNEGSKA (reference sequence). The CDR3 has 13 residues. Trimming left V 7 bases short and J 6 bases short, with 17 bases between. As DNA, the CDR3 is TGCAGTGGGGCTAGCCGCAGTTCGGATACGCAGTATTTT. This translates into CSGASRSSDTQYF.